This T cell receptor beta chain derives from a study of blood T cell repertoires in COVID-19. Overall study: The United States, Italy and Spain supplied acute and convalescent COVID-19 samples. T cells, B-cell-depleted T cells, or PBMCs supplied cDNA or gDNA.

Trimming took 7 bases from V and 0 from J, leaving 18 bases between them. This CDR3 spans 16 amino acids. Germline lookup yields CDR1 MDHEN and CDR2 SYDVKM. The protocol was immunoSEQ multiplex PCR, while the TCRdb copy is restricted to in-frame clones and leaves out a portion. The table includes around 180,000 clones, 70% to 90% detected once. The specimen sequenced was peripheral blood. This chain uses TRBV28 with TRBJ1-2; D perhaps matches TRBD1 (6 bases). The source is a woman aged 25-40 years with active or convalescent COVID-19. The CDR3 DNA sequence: TGTGCCAGCAAACTAACCTGGACAGCCACTAACTATGGCTACACCTTC. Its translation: CASKLTWTATNYGYTF.